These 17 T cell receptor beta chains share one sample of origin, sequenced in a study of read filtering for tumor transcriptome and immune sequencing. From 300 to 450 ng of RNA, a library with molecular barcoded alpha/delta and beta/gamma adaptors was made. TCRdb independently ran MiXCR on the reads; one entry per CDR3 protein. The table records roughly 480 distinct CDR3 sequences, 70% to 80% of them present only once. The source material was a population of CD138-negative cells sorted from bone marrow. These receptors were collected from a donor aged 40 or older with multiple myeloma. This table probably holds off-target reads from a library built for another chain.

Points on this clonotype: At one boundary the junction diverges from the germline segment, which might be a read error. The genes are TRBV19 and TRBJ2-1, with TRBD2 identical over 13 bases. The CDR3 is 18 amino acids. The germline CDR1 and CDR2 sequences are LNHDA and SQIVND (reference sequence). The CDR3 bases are TGTGCCAGTAGCAAAGGGACTAGCGGGGCCAGCTCCTACAATGGGCAGTTCTTC. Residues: CASSKGTSGASSYNGQFF. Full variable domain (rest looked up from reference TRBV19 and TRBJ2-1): DGGITQSPKYLFRKEGQNVTLSCEQNLNHDAMYWYRQDPGQGLRLIYYSQIVNDFQKGDIAEGYSVSREKKESFPLTVTSAQKNPTAFYLCASSKGTSGASSYNGQFFGPGTRLTVL.

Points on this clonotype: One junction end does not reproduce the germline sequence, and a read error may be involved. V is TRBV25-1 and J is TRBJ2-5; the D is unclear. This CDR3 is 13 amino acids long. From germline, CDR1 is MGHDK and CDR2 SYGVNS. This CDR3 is CASSESPQETQYF. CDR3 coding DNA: TGTGCCAGCAGTGAATCCCCCCAAGAGACACAGTACTTC.

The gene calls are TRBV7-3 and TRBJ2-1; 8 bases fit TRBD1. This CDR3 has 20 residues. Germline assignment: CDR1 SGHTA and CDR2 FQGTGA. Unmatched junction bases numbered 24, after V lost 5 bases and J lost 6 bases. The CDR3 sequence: CASSPRGSRGRTYGPNEQFF. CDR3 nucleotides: TGTGCCAGCAGCCCGCGAGGGAGCAGGGGGCGAACGTACGGCCCCAATGAGCAGTTCTTC. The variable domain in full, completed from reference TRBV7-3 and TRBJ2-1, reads GAGVSQTPSNKVTEKGKYVELRCDPISGHTALYWYRQSLGQGPEFLIYFQGTGAADDSGLPNDRFFAVRPEGSVSTLKIQRTERGDSAVYLCASSPRGSRGRTYGPNEQFFGPGTRLTVL.

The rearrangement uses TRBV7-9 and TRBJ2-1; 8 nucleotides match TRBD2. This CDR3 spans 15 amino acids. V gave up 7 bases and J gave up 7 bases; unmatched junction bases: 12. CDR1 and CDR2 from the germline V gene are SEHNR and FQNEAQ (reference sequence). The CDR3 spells CASTPTRAGGNEQFF. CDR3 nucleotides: TGTGCCAGCACCCCGACTAGGGCGGGAGGAAATGAGCAGTTCTTC.

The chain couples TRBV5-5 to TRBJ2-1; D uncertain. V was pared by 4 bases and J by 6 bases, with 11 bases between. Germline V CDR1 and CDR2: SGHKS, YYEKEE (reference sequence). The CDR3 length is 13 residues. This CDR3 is CASSQDLFNEQFF. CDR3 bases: TGTGCCAGCAGCCAGGACCTTTTCAATGAGCAGTTCTTC.

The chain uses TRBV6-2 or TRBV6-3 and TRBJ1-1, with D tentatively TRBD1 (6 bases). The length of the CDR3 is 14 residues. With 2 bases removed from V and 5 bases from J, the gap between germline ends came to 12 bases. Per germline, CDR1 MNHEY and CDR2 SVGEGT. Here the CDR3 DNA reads TGTGCCAGCAGTTACGGGGGGCGCGGGACTGAAGCTTTCTTT. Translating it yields CASSYGGRGTEAFF.

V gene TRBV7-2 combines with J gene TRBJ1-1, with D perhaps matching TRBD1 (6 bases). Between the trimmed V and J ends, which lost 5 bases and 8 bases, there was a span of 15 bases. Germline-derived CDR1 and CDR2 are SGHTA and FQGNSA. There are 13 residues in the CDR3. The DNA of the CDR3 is TGTGCCAGCAGCCAACGGGACACCCAAGAAGCTTTCTTT. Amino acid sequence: CASSQRDTQEAFF.

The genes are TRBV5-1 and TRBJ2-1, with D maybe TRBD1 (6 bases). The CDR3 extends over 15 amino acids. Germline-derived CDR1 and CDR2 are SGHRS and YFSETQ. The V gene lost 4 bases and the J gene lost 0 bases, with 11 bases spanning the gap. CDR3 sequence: CASSLGALSYNEQFF. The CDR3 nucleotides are TGCGCCAGCAGCCTGGGGGCCCTCTCCTACAATGAGCAGTTCTTC.

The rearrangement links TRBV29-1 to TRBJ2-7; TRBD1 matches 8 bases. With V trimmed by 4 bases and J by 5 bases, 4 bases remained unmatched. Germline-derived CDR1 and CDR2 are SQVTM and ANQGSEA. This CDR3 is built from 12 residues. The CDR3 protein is CSVGTGINEQYF. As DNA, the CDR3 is TGCAGCGTTGGGACAGGGATCAACGAGCAGTACTTC.

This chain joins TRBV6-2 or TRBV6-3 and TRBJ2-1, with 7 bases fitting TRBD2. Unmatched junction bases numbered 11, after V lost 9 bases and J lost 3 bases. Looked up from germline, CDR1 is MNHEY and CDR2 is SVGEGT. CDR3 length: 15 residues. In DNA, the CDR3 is TGTGCCAGTTCCCGCCCTAGCGGTTACTACAATGAGCAGTTCTTC. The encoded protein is CASSRPSGYYNEQFF.

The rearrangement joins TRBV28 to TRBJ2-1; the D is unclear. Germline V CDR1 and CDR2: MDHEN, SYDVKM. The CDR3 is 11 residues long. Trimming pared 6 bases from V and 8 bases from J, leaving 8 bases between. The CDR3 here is CASRIGYEQFF. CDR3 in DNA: TGTGCCAGCAGGATTGGGTATGAGCAGTTCTTC.

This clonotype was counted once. The CDR3 spells CSKTGDNEQFF. The CDR3 nucleotides read TGCAGCAAGACAGGGGATAATGAGCAGTTCTTC. V gene TRBV29-1 combines with J gene TRBJ2-1, with TRBD1 matching 8 bases. V shed 8 bases and J 7 bases; nucleotides not matched to a gene: 4. Per the germline V gene, CDR1 is SQVTM and CDR2 is ANQGSEA. The CDR3 has 11 residues.

For the CDR3, the DNA is TGCGCCAGCAGCCGGGACTCCTACAATGAGCAGTTCTTC. It specifies CASSRDSYNEQFF. The genes are TRBV5-1 and TRBJ2-1; D perhaps matches TRBD2 (5 bases). The CDR3 totals 13 residues. Germline assignment: CDR1 SGHRS and CDR2 YFSETQ. Trimming took off 4 bases at V and 0 bases at J, with 5 bases between the two ends.

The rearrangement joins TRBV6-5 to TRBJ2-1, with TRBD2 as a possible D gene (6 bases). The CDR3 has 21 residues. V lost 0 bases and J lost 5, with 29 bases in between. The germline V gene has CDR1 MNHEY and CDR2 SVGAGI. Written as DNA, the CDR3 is TGTGCCAGCAGTTACTCGAGCAATCAGGATTTCCCGGGAGTTTGGAACAATGAGCAGTTCTTC. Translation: CASSYSSNQDFPGVWNNEQFF.

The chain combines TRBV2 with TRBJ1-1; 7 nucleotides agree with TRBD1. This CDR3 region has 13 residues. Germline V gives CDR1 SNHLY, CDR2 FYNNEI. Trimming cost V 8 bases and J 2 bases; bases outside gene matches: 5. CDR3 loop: CASSGTDNTEAFF. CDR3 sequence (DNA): TGTGCCAGCTCTGGGACAGATAACACTGAAGCTTTCTTT. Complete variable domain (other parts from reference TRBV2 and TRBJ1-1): EPEVTQTPSHQVTQMGQEVILRCVPISNHLYFYWYRQILGQKVEFLVSFYNNEISEKSEIFDDQFSVERPDGSNFTLKIRSTKLEDSAMYFCASSGTDNTEAFFGQGTRLTVV.

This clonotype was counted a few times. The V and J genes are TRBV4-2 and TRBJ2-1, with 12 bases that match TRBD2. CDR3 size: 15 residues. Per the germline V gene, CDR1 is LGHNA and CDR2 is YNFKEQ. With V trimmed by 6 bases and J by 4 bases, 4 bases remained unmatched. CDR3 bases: TGTGCCAGCAGTTCCGGGACTAGCGGGTACAATGAGCAGTTCTTC. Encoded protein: CASSSGTSGYNEQFF.

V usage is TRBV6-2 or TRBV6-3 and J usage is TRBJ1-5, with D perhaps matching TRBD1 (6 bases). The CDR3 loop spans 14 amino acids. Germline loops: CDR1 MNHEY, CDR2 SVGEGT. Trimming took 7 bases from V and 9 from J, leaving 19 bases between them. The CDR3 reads CASNSAVGGLPQHF. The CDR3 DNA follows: TGTGCCAGCAATTCAGCGGTAGGGGGATTGCCCCAGCATTTT.